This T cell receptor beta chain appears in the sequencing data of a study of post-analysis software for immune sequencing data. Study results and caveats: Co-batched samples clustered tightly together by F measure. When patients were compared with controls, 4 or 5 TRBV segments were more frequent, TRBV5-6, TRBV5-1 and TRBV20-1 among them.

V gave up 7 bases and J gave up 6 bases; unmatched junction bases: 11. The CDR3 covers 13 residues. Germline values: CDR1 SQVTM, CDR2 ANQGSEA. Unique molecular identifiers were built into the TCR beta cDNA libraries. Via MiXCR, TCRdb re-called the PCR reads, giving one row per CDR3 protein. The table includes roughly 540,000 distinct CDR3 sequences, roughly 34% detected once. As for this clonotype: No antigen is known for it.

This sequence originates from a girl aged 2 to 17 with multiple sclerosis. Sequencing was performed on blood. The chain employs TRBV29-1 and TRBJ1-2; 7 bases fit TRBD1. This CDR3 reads CSGDTGDLHGYTF. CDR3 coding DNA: TGCAGCGGGGATACAGGGGACCTTCATGGCTACACCTTC.